This T cell receptor (beta chain) is drawn from a study of T cell clonality in common variable immunodeficiency. General study results and limits: Reportedly, TCR beta sequences from common variable immunodeficiency showed fewer deletions and N-nucleotide insertions. Repertoire-complication correlations in CVID were limited by patient heterogeneity.

Only a few counts were recorded for this clone. Its antigen is still unknown. From the germline J gene comes the end of the CDR3, since the read stops 3 residues before it. Donors gave about 5 to 8.5 ml heparinized peripheral whole blood. CDR1 is SGHTA, CDR2 FQGNSA, per germline. This CDR3 region has 15 residues. The ends were cut back, 5 bases at V and 4 bases at J, with 15 bases in the middle. CVID and control samples used equivalent genomic DNA input. Assay used: immunoSEQ multiplex PCR; TCRdb lists only in-frame clones, some missing. The sample yields about 35,000 clones, without any singletons. V gene TRBV7-2 combines with J gene TRBJ1-5; TRBD1 might be the D (6 bases). This receptor was obtained from a human donor with common variable immunodeficiency. Material for sequencing was peripheral blood mononuclear cells. The sequenced part of the CDR3 DNA is TGTGCCAGCAGCGGGCAGGGGCGCCCTAATCAGCCC. Encoded protein: CASSGQGRPNQP. The CDR3 reads in full as CASSGQGRPNQPQHF.